The TCR beta chain described here comes from a study of blood T cell repertoires in COVID-19. About the study: Whether acute or convalescent, the COVID-19 samples came from the United States, Italy and Spain.

Original handling: Estimation of nucleated cell counts was performed using reference gene primer amplification. The repertoire was sequenced with immunoSEQ multiplex PCR; TCRdb's copy has only in-frame clones and lacks some. Clonal size and the V and J genes are those of that table, whereas D and trimming came from the DNA. Of fewer than 350,000 clones detected, approximately 90% appear once; the ten largest clones hold 2.8%. V gave up 1 base and J gave up 4 bases, with 18 bases separating them. CDR3 length: 16 amino acids. The germline gives CDR1 GTSNPN, CDR2 SVGIG (reference sequence). J is TRBJ2-3 and V is TRBV30, with D maybe TRBD1 (5 bases). The specimen was PBMCs or T cells enriched from blood (not recorded which). The receptor was isolated from a man aged 40-49 years who had been exposed to COVID-19. This CDR3 reads CAWSGGRDNFPDTQYF. The CDR3 DNA sequence: TGTGCCTGGAGTGGAGGCAGGGATAATTTCCCAGATACGCAGTATTTT.